This TCR beta chain originates from a study of cytomegalovirus exposure and HLA in healthy donors. PCR employed 60 Vbeta and 13 Jbeta primers. Authors' analysis steps: It was a later analysis that counted 83 million or so unique TCR beta chains, of which about 10 million were shared. Using immunoSEQ multiplex PCR, the repertoire was profiled, and TCRdb retains in-frame clones only, with some absent. The V and J calls and clone size were taken over from that table, and D and trimming were inferred from the DNA. The sample includes approximately 78,000 clones, about 66% of them seen just once. General study points: Presence/absence analysis assumed near-uniform sequencing depth across donors. Analyzed later, association rates of TCRs varied across HLA loci, with DRB1 most and HLA-C fewest.

Germline assignment: CDR1 LGHNA and CDR2 YSLEER. CDR3 size: 15 residues. V was clipped by 1 base and J by 3 bases, with 13 bases between them. Comment on this clone: Its antigen is undetermined.

The source of this sequence is a man aged 35-49 years in good health and CMV-seropositive. The chain carries TRBV4-3 and TRBJ2-7, with D tentatively TRBD2 (6 bases). The sequenced sample was PBMCs. In nucleotides, the CDR3 is TGCGCCAGCAGCCAAGCGGACGGGGGAGACTACGAGCAGTACTTC. Translating gives CASSQADGGDYEQYF.